This TCR beta chain was identified during a study of spatial heterogeneity in lung cancer. The wider study: There were consistently more beta-chain sequences detected than alpha-chain sequences.

Specified time point: sample taken at primary tumor resection. This clonotype was seen ten or more times. Its target is not known. Trimming cost V 4 bases and J 4 bases, with 16 bases left between them. Germline V CDR1 and CDR2: MNHEY, SMNVEV (reference sequence). CDR3 length: 15 residues. TCRdb re-called the 5' RACE reads through MiXCR, storing one row per CDR3 protein. The table has about 7,500 distinct CDR3 sequences, about 12% seen once; the top ten hold 22%. Whole-study results and caveats: Counts of expanded intratumoral alpha and beta TCRs tracked tumor mutation counts.

The V gene is TRBV27, the J gene TRBJ1-2; no firm D call. The origin of this receptor is a male donor with early-stage non-small cell lung cancer. The sample was lung tumor tissue, taken at surgery. CDR3 region: CASSYLAGGLYGYTF. The CDR3 region has the DNA TGTGCCAGCAGTTACTTGGCAGGAGGACTCTATGGCTACACCTTC.